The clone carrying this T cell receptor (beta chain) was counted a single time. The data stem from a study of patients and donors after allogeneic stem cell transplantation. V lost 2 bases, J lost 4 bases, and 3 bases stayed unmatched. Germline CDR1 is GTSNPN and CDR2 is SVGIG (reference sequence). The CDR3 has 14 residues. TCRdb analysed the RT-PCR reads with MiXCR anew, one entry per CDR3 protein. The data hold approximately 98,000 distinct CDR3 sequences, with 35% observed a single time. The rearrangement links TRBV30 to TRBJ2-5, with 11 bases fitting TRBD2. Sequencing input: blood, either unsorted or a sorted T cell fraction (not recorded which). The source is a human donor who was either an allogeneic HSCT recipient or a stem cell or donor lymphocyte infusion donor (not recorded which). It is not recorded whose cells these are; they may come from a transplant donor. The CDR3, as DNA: TGTGCCTGGAGTAATGGACTAGCGGGAGAGACCCAGTACTTC. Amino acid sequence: CAWSNGLAGETQYF.